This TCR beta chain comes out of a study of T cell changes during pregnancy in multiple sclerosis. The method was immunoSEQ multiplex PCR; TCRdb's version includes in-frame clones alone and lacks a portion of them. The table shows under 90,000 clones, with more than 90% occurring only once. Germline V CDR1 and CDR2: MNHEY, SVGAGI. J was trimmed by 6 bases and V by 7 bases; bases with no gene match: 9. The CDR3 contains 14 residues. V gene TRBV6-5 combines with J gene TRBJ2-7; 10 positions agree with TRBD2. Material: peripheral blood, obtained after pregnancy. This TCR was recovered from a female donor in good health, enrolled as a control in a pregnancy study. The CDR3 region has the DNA TGTGCCAGCACCTTAGCGGGAGGCGAGGGCGAGCAGTACTTC. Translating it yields CASTLAGGEGEQYF.